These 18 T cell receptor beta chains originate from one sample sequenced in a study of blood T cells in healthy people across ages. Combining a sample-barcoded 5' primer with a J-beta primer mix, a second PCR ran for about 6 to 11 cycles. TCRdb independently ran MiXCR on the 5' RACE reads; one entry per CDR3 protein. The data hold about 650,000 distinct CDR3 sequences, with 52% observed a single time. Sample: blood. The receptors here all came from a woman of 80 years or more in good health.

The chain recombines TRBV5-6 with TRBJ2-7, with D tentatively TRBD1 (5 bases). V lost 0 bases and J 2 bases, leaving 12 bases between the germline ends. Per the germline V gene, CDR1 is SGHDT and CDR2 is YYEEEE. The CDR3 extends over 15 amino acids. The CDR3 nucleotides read TGTGCCAGCAGCTTGGGGGCAGGGTTTCCCTACGAGCAGTACTTC. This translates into CASSLGAGFPYEQYF.

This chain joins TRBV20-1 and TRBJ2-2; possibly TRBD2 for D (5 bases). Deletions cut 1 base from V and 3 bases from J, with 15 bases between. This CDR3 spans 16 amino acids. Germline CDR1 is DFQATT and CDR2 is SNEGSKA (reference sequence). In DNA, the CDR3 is TGCAGTGCTAGAGGAAGGACTGCGAAACACACCGGGGAGCTGTTTTTT. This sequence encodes CSARGRTAKHTGELFF.

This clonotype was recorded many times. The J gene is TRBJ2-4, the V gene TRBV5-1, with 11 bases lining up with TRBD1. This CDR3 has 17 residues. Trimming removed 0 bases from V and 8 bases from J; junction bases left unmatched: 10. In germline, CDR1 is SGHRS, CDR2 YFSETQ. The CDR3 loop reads CASSLAGTGTGGDIQYF. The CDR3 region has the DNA TGCGCCAGCAGCTTGGCCGGCACCGGGACAGGGGGTGACATTCAGTACTTC.

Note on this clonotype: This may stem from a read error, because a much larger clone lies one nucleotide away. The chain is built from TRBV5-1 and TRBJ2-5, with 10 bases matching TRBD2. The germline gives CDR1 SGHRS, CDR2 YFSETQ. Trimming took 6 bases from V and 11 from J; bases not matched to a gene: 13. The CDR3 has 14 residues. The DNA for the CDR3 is TGCGCCAGCACACCTAGCGGGAGAGCCTTGGAGCAGTACTTC. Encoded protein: CASTPSGRALEQYF.

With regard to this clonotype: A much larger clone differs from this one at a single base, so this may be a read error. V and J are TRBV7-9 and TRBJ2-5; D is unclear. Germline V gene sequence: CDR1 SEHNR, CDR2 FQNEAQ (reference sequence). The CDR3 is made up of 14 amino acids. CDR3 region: CAGSLLAPRETQYF. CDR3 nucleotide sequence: TGTGCCGGCAGCTTATTGGCTCCACGGGAGACCCAGTACTTC.

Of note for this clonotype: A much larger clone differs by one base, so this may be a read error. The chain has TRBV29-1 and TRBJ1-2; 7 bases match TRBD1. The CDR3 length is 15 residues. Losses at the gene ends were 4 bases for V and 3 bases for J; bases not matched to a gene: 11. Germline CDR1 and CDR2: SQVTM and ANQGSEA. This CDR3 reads CSVVRDSGYHYGYTF. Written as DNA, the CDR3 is TGCAGCGTTGTCCGGGACAGTGGGTATCACTATGGCTACACCTTC.

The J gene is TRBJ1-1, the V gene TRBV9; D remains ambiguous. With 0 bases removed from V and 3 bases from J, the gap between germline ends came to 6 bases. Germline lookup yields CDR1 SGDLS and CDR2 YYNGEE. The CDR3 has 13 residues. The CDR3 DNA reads TGTGCCAGCAGCGTAGACGGTGACACTGAAGCTTTCTTT. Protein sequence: CASSVDGDTEAFF. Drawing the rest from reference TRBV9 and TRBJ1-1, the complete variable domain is DSGVTQTPKHLITATGQRVTLRCSPRSGDLSVYWYQQSLDQGLQFLIQYYNGEERAKGNILERFSAQQFPDLHSELNLSSLELGDSALYFCASSVDGDTEAFFGQGTRLTVV.

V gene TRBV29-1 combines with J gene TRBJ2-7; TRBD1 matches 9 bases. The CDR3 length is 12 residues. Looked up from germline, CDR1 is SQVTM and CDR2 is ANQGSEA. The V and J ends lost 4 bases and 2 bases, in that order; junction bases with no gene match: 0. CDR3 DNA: TGCAGCGTTGGGGACAGGGCCTACGAGCAGTACTTC. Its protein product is CSVGDRAYEQYF.

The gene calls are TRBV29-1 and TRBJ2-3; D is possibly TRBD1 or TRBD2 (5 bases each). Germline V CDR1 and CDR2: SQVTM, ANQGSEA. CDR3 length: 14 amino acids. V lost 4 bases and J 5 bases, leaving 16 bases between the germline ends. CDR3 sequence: CSVGWRVTGDTQYF. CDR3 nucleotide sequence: TGCAGCGTTGGCTGGCGGGTAACAGGAGATACGCAGTATTTT.

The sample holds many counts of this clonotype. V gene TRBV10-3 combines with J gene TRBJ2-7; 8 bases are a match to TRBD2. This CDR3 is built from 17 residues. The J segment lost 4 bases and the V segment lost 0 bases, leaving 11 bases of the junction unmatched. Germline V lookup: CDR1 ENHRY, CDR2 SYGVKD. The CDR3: CAISESRLASGLYEQYF. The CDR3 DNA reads TGTGCCATCAGTGAGTCGAGGTTGGCTAGCGGGCTGTACGAGCAGTACTTC.

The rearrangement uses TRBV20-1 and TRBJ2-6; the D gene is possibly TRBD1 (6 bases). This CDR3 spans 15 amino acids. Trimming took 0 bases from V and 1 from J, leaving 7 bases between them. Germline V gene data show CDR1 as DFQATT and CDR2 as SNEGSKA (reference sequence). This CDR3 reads CSARDTGSGANVLTF. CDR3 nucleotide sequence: TGCAGTGCTAGAGATACAGGGTCTGGGGCCAACGTCCTGACTTTC.

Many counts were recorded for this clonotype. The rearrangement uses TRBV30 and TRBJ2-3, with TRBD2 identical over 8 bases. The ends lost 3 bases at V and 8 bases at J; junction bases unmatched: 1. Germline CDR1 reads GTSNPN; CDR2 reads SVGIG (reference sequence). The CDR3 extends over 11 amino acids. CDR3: CAWRGLATQYF. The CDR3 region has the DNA TGTGCCTGGAGAGGACTAGCTACGCAGTATTTT. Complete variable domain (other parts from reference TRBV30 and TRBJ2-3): SQTIHQWPATLVQPVGSPLSLECTVEGTSNPNLYWYRQAAGRGLQLLFYSVGIGQISSEVPQNLSASRPQDRQFILSSKKLLLSDSGFYLCAWRGLATQYFGPGTRLTVL.

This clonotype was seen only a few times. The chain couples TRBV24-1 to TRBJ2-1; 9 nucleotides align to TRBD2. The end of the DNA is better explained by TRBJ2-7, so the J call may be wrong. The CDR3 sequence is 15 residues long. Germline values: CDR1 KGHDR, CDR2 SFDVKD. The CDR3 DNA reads TGTGCCACCAGTGATCCTGCGCGGGAGGGAAATGAGCAGTACTTC. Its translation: CATSDPAREGNEQYF.

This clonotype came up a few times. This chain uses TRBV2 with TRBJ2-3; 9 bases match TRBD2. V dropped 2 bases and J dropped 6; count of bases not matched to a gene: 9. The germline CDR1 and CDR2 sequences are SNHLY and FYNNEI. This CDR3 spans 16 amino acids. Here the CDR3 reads CASSEFPAGGLDTQYF. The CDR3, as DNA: TGTGCCAGCAGTGAATTCCCAGCGGGAGGTTTGGATACGCAGTATTTT.

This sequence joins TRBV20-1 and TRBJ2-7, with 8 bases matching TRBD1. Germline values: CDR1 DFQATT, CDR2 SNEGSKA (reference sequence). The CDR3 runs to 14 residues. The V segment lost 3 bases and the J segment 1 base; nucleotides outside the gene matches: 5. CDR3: CSASPGQASYEQYF. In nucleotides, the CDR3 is TGCAGTGCTAGTCCGGGACAGGCTTCCTACGAGCAGTACTTC.

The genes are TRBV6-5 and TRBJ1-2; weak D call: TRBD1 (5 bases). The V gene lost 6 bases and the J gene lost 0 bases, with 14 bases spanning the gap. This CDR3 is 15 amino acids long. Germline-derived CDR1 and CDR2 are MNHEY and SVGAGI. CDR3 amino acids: CASSPGGISNYGYTF. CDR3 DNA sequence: TGTGCCAGCAGCCCCGGGGGGATTTCTAACTATGGCTACACCTTC.

The CDR3 DNA sequence: TGTGCCAGCAGCTTAGGGATAAGGAGAGTCGCAGATACGCAGTATTTT. Translated: CASSLGIRRVADTQYF. The V gene is TRBV11-1, the J gene TRBJ2-3, with unresolved D. CDR3 length equals 16 residues. V lost 1 base and J 4 bases, leaving 15 bases between the germline ends. Germline-derived CDR1 and CDR2 are SGHAT and FQDESV (reference sequence).

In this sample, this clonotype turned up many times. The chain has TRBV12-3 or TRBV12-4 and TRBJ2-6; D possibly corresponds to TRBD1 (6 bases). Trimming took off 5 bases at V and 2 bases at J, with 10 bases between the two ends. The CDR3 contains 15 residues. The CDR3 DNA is TGTGCCAGCAGTACCTCAGGGGCTGGGGCCAACGTCCTGACTTTC. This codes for CASSTSGAGANVLTF.